Included here is one TCR beta chain sequence, with context. Between the trimmed V and J ends, which lost 0 bases and 8 bases, there was a span of 20 bases. This CDR3 has 17 amino acids. Germline V lookup: CDR1 SGHAT, CDR2 FQNNGV. Data came from immunoSEQ multiplex PCR; TCRdb stores just in-frame clones and leaves some out. This sample has about 50,000 clones, with roughly nine tenths found just once. The data were obtained in a study of OX40 agonist ivuxolimab in advanced cancers. The wider study: The study treated patients with ivuxolimab, an agonistic anti-OX40 (CD134) antibody. Dosing consisted of intravenous ivuxolimab at 0.01 to 10 mg/kg every 2 weeks.

The chain combines TRBV11-2 with TRBJ2-1; D is unclear. Sample: CD4+ or CD8+ T cells sorted from blood, taken in a trial of the OX40 agonist ivuxolimab. This TCR came from an adult with an advanced solid tumor such as melanoma, head and neck, liver or kidney cancer. The CDR3, as DNA: TGTGCCAGCAGCTTAGATCACCAGCCTCTTCCGAAGGATGAGCAGTTCTTC. Translated: CASSLDHQPLPKDEQFF.